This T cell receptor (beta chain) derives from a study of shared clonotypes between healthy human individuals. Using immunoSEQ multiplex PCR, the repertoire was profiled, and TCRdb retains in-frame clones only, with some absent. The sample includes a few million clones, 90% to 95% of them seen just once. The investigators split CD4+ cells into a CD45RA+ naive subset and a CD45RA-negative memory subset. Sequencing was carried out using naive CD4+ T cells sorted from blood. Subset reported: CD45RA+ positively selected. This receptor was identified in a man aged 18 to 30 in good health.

As DNA, the CDR3 is TGTGCCATCAGTGAGTCGTGGGGACTAGCAGACAATGAGCAGTTCTTC. It yields the protein CAISESWGLADNEQFF. The chain joins TRBV10-3 to TRBJ2-1, with 9 bases aligning to TRBD2. V lost 0 bases to trimming and J lost 5 bases; unmatched junction nucleotides: 5. The germline CDR1 and CDR2 sequences are ENHRY and SYGVKD. This CDR3 is 16 amino acids long.